Detailed here is one TCR beta chain. Its antigen specificity is not known. The input lacks base qualities; no much larger clone sits a single base away. The CDR3 measures 17 amino acids from cysteine to phenylalanine. CDR3 DNA is the only sequence kept; it has 51 bases, read in frame from the first base. The germline V gene (reference sequence) gives CDR1 as SGHAT and CDR2 as FQDESV. V loses 0 bases at its end and J loses 7 bases; junction bases beyond the gene matches: 11. Whole blood was collected in K2EDTA tubes by collaborating institutions according to the institutions' own protocols. For TCRbeta analysis, collaborators shipped samples in one of three forms: frozen whole blood, isolated PBMCs, or DNA extracted from either of those sample types. TCRbeta CDR3 regions were amplified from genomic DNA using the immunoSEQ Assay, a bias-controlled multiplex PCR. In the authors' own workflow: The number of nucleated cells in each sample was estimated from the amplification of reference gene primers within the assay. To quantify the absolute abundance of each unique TCRbeta CDR3 rearrangement, sequence reads were collapsed and filtered. For each sample, productive Simpson clonality was calculated by taking the square root of Simpson's diversity index across productive rearrangements. The source is immuneACCESS, and TCRdb retained only in-frame sequences with V and J called. Part of the clones is not carried over; for the studies checked, unresolved V genes explain less than half of this, and the remainder is unexplained. D and trimming were read from the DNA, whereas the V and J calls and clone size are those reported in that table. The sample has about 80,000 clones on record, roughly 80% of them singletons. Roughly a sixth of the sample comes from the top ten.

The entry originates in a study of blood T cell repertoires in COVID-19 (dated by TCRdb to the early 2020s). Regarding the study in general: Samples from collaborators originated in the United States, Italy and Spain and spanned both the acute and convalescent phases of COVID-19. A freely available public database, intended as a resource for researchers studying the immune response to SARS-CoV-2, is where the repertoires were released. Samples were obtained from the ongoing ImmuneRACE study (first 160 participants) and from over 1,000 subjects provided by 6 global collaborators. HLA class I and class II types, where available, came from metadata supplied by the sample provider rather than from assay-based typing. Nearly every sample came with metadata listing a de-identified subject ID, COVID-19 status, age in years and sex. Subjects who had been exposed to COVID-19, were actively infected with it, or had recovered from it provided the deeply sampled blood TCRbeta repertoires that made up the dataset. The material from the prospective study consisted of cDNA or gDNA derived from T cells, B-cell-depleted T cells, or PBMCs. Points the paper makes about the study in general: The quantity of clinical and demographic metadata differed by source and by participant and was supplied without curation.

Here the chain combines TRBV11-1 and TRBJ2-2, and TRBD2 matches 7 of the central bases. The source of this sequence is a woman aged 80 or over with acute or convalescent COVID-19. Sequencing input: peripheral blood. The CDR3 protein: CASSLAGGAGLGGELFF. The nucleotide sequence reads as follows: TGTGCCAGCAGCTTAGCGGGAGGGGCCGGTCTTGGCGGGGAGCTGTTTTTT.